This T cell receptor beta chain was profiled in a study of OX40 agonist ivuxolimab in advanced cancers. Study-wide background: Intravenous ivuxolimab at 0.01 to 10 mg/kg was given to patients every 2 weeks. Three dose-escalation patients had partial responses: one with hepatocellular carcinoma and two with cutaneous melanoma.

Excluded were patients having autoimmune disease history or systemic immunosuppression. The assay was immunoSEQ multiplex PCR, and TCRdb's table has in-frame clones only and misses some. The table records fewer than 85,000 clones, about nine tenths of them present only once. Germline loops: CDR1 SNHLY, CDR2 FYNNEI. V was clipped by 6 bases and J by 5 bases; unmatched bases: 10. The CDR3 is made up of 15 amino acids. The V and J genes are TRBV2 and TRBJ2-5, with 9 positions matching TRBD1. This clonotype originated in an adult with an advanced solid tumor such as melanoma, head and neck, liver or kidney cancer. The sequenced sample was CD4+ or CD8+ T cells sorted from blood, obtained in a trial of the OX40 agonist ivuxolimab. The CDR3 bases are TGTGCCAGCAGCGTGACAGGGGGTCCATCGGAGACCCAGTACTTC. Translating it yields CASSVTGGPSETQYF.